These 10 T cell receptor beta chains came from one sample sequenced in a study of T-cell reconstitution after alpha-beta-depleted transplantation in children. Preparation of the TCRbeta library was carried out with unique molecular identifiers. TCRdb ran MiXCR on the PCR reads and lists one entry per CDR3 protein. The table lists more than 120,000 distinct CDR3 sequences, 8% to 10% of them singletons. The sample was PBMCs, mostly from graft donor cells, taken 180 days after TCRalphabeta/CD19-depleted stem cell transplant. These receptors were taken from a female patient between 2 and 15 years old who had a stem cell transplant for congenital amegakaryocytic thrombocytopenia, so the T cells may come from the graft donor.

A few counts support this clonotype. The chain is built from TRBV12-3 or TRBV12-4 and TRBJ1-4; D is ambiguous. V was pared by 7 bases and J by 0 bases, with 9 bases between. The CDR3 totals 14 residues. The CDR3: CASTESATNEKLFF. In nucleotides, the CDR3 is TGTGCCAGCACAGAGAGTGCAACTAATGAAAAACTGTTTTTT.

The sample holds a few counts of this clonotype. CDR3 sequence reads: CASSLIGGGTEQYF. The CDR3 region has the DNA TGTGCCAGCAGCTTAATAGGGGGGGGGACCGAGCAGTACTTC. The V and J genes are TRBV7-3 and TRBJ2-7, with a weak D call TRBD2 (7 bases). The CDR3 runs 14 residues. V was pared by 1 base and J by 6 bases, with 13 bases between. CDR1 is SGHTA and CDR2 is FQGTGA in the germline V gene.

Turning to this clonotype: A read error may be the cause here, since a much bigger clone is one base away. The V and J genes are TRBV3-1 and TRBJ2-1, with TRBD2 identical over 10 bases. The V gene's germline CDR1 is LGHDT and CDR2 YNNKEL (reference sequence). This CDR3 has 15 residues. The CDR3 sequence is CASSQPGLATNERFF. The CDR3 DNA reads as TGTGCCAGCAGTCAACCGGGACTAGCGACCAATGAGCGGTTCTTC.

This clonotype was seen repeatedly, ten times or more. The V and J genes are TRBV12-3 or TRBV12-4 and TRBJ2-7; either TRBD1 or TRBD2 may supply D (5 bases each). Between the trimmed V and J ends, which lost 3 bases and 2 bases, there was a span of 14 bases. The CDR3 is 15 amino acids. The DNA of the CDR3 is TGTGCCAGCAGTTTTCGGCCAGGGACCACCTACGAGCAGTACTTC. This translates into CASSFRPGTTYEQYF.

The chain recombines TRBV19 with TRBJ2-1, with 11 positions matching TRBD2. The CDR3 totals 15 residues. Germline V gene lookup returns CDR1 LNHDA and CDR2 SQIVND (reference sequence). The ends lost 1 base at V and 5 bases at J; junction bases unmatched: 1. The CDR3 reads CASSIGLAGNNEQFF. In nucleotides, the CDR3 is TGTGCCAGTAGTATAGGACTAGCGGGAAACAATGAGCAGTTCTTC.

V usage is TRBV10-3 and J usage is TRBJ2-7, with 14 bases that match TRBD2. Germline loops: CDR1 ENHRY, CDR2 SYGVKD. The J segment lost 5 bases and the V segment lost 4 bases, leaving 7 bases of the junction unmatched. This CDR3 has 16 residues. The DNA of the CDR3 is TGTGCCATCAGTGGGAATGCGGGACTAGCGGGAGACGAGCAGTACTTC. Encoded protein: CAISGNAGLAGDEQYF.

Many counts were recorded for this clonotype. The chain is built from TRBV28 and TRBJ1-2; 9 nucleotides align to TRBD1. Germline V gene data show CDR1 as MDHEN and CDR2 as SYDVKM. V lost 4 bases and J lost 8; bases outside the gene matches: 8. CDR3 length: 14 residues. Here the CDR3 reads CASSSIRTGDGYTF. The CDR3 DNA sequence: TGTGCCAGCAGTTCAATAAGGACAGGGGACGGCTACACCTTC.

The rearrangement uses TRBV29-1 and TRBJ1-3; tentatively, D is TRBD1 (5 bases). The CDR3 covers 13 residues. Germline V gene lookup returns CDR1 SQVTM and CDR2 ANQGSEA. V was pared by 4 bases and J by 8 bases, with 15 bases between. The CDR3 bases are TGCAGCGTTGGATTGCGGTTGGGGGACACCATATATTTT. Protein: CSVGLRLGDTIYF.

This clonotype was detected ten times or more. The chain is built from TRBV20-1 and TRBJ2-2; 10 nucleotides align to TRBD1. CDR1 and CDR2 (germline): DFQATT, SNEGSKA (reference sequence). V was pared by 3 bases and J by 5 bases, with 12 bases of the junction left unmatched. This CDR3 spans 17 amino acids. The CDR3 DNA follows: TGCAGTGCTAGCCGTTTGGGACAGGGGATGGGGACCGGGGAGCTGTTTTTT. Protein product: CSASRLGQGMGTGELFF.

The CDR3 bases are TGCAGTGCTAGTTCTACAAACCAAGAGACCCAGTACTTC. Its protein is CSASSTNQETQYF. The chain has TRBV20-1 and TRBJ2-5; unclear D gene. The germline gives CDR1 DFQATT, CDR2 SNEGSKA (reference sequence). The CDR3 runs to 13 residues. The V and J ends lost 3 bases and 0 bases respectively, with 8 bases between them.